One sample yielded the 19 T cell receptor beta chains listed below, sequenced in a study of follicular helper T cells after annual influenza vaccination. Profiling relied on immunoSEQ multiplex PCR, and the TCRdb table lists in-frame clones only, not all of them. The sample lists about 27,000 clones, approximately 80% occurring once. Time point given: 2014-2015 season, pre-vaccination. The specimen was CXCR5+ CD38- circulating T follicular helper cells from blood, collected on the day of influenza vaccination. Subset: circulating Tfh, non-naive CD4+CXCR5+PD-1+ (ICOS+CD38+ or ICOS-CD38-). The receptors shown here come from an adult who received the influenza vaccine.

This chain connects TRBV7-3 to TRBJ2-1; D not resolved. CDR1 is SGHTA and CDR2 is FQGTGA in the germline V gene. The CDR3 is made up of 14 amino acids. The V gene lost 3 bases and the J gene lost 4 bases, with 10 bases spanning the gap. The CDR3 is CASSFGLGYNEQFF. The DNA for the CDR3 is TGTGCCAGCAGCTTTGGGCTCGGATACAATGAGCAGTTCTTC.

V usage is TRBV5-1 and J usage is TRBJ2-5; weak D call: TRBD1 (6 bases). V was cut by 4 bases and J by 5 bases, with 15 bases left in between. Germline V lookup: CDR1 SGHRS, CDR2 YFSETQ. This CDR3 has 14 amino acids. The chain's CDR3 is CASSPQGIGETQYF. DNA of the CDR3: TGCGCCAGCAGCCCACAGGGAATCGGCGAGACCCAGTACTTC.

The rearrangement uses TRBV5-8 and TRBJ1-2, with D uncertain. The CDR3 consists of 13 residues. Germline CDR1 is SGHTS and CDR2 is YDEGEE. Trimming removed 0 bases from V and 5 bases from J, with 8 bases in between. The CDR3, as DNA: TGTGCCAGCAGCTTGGACAGCCTTTATGGCTACACCTTC. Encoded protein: CASSLDSLYGYTF.

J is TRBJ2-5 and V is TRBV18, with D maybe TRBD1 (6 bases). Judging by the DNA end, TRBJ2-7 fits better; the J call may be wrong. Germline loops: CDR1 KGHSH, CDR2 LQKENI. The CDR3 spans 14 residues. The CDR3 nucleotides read TGTGCCACCACCGGAAGCCAGGGGAGCCACGAGCAGTACTTC. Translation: CATTGSQGSHEQYF.

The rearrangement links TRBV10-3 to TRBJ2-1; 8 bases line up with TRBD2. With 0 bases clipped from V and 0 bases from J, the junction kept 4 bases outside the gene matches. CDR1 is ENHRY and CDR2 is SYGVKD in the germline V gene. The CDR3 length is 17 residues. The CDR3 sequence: CAISESGAGVSYNEQFF. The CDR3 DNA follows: TGTGCCATCAGTGAGTCGGGAGCGGGAGTCTCCTACAATGAGCAGTTCTTC.

The CDR3 spells CASSFAGTNPRETQYF. CDR3 in DNA: TGTGCCAGCAGTTTTGCCGGGACTAACCCCAGAGAGACCCAGTACTTC. The genes are TRBV6-5 and TRBJ2-5, with TRBD2 matching 7 bases. The germline V gene encodes CDR1 MNHEY and CDR2 SVGAGI. Unmatched junction bases numbered 12, after V lost 4 bases and J lost 4 bases. The CDR3 sequence is 16 residues long.

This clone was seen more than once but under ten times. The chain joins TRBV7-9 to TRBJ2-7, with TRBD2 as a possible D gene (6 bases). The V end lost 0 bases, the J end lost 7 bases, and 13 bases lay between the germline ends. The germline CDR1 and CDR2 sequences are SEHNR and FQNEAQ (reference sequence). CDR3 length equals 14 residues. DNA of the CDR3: TGTGCCAGCAGCTTAGCGGCGACCGCGGGGGAGCAGTACTTC. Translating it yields CASSLAATAGEQYF.

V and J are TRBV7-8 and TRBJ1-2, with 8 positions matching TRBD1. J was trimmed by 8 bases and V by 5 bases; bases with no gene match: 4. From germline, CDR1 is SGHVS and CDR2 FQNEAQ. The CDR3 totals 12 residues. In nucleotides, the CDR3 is TGTGCCAGCAGCCCAGGGGGCGGCGGCTACACCTTC. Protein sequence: CASSPGGGGYTF.

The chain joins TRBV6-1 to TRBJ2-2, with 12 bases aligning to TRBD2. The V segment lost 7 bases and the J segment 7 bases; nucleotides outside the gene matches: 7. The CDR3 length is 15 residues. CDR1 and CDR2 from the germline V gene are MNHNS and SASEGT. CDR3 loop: CASTSSGGASGELFF. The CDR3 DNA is TGTGCCAGCACCTCTAGCGGGGGGGCTAGCGGGGAGCTGTTTTTT.

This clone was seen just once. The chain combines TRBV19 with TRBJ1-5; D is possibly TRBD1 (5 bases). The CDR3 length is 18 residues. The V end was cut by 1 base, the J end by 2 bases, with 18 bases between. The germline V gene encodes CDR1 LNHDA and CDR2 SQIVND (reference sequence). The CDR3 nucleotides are TGTGCCAGTAGTATAGGACCCTCCAGGGACTCTGGCAATCAGCCCCAGCATTTT. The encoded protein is CASSIGPSRDSGNQPQHF.

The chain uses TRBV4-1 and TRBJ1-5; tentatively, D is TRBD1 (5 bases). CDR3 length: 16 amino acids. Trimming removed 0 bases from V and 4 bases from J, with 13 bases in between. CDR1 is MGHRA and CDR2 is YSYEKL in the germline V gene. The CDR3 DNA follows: TGCGCCAGCAGCCAAGAATGGGGACTCCATAATCAGCCCCAGCATTTT. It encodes CASSQEWGLHNQPQHF.

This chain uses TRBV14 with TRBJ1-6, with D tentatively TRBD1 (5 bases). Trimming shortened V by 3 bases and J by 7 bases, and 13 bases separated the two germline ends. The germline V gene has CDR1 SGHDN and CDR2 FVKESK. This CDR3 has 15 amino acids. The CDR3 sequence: CASSHLSTANSPLHF. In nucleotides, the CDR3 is TGTGCCAGCAGCCACCTATCGACAGCCAATTCACCCCTCCACTTT.

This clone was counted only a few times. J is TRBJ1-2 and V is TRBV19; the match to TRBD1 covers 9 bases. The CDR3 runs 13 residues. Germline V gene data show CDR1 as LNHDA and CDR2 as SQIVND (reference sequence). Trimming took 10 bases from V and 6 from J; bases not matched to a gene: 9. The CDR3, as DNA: TGTGCCACCGAGGGACAGGGAGCGAATGGCTACACCTTC. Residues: CATEGQGANGYTF.

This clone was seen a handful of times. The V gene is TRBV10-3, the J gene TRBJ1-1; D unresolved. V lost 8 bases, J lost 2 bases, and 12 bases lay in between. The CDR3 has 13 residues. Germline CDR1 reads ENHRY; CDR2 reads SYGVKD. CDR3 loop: CAIGSDHNTEAFF. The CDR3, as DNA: TGTGCCATCGGTAGCGACCATAACACTGAAGCTTTCTTT.

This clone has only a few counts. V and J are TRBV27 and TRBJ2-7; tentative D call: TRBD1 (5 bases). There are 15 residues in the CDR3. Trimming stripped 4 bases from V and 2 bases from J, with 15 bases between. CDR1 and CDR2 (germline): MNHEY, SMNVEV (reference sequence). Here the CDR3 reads CASSSLAAGPYEQYF. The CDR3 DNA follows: TGTGCCAGCAGTTCTCTCGCGGCAGGGCCCTACGAGCAGTACTTC.

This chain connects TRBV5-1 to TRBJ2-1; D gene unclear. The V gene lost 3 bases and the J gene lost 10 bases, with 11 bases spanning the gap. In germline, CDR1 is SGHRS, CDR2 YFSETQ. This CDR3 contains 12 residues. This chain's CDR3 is CASSSQRTEQFF. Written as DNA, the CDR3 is TGCGCCAGCAGCTCACAGAGAACAGAGCAGTTCTTC.

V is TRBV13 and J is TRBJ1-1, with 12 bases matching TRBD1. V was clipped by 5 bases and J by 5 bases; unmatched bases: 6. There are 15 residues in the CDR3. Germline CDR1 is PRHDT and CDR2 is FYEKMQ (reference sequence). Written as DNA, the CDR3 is TGTGCCAGCAGCAACCGGGACAGGGGGCAAACTGAAGCTTTCTTT. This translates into CASSNRDRGQTEAFF.

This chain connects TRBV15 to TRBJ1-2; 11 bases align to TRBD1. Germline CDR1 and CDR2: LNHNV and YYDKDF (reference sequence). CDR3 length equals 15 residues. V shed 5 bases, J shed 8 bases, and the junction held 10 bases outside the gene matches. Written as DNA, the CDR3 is TGTGCCACCAGCCACATGGGGACAGGGGGTTGGGGCTACACCTTC. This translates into CATSHMGTGGWGYTF. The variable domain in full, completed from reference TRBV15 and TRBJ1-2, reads DAMVIQNPRYQVTQFGKPVTLSCSQTLNHNVMYWYQQKSSQAPKLLFHYYDKDFNNEADTPDNFQSRRPNTSFCFLDIRSPGLGDTAMYLCATSHMGTGGWGYTFGSGTRLTVV.

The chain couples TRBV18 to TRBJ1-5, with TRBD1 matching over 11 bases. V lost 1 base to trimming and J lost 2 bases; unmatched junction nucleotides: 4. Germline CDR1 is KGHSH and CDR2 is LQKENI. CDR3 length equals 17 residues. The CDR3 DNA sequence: TGTGCCAGCTCACCACAGGACAGGGGGCAAGGCAATCAGCCCCAGCATTTT. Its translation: CASSPQDRGQGNQPQHF.